The subject of this entry is one T cell receptor (beta chain). Profiled with immunoSEQ multiplex PCR; TCRdb holds only in-frame clones, not every one. The table has about 120,000 clones, less than 90% seen once. This CDR3 spans 14 amino acids. Germline assignment: CDR1 SGHDT and CDR2 YYEEEE. V lost 4 bases and J 4 bases, leaving 11 bases between the germline ends. This sample was included in a study of T cell responses to AZD1222 COVID-19 vaccine. This receptor was obtained from an adult in good health. The sample in question was peripheral blood, obtained on day 0 of AZD1222 vaccination. This sequence joins TRBV5-6 and TRBJ2-2; possibly TRBD1 or TRBD2 for D (5 bases each). In DNA, the CDR3 is TGTGCCAGCAGCCTGGGACGGGTCACCGGGGAGCTGTTTTTT. This codes for CASSLGRVTGELFF.